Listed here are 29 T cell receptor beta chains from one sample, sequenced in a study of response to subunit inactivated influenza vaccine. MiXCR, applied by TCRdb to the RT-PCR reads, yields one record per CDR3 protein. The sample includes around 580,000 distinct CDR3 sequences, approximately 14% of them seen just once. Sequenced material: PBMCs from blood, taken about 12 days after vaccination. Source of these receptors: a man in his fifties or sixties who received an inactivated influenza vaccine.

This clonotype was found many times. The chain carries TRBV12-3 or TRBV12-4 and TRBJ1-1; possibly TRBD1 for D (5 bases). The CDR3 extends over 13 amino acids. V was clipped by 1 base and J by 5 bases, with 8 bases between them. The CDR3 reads CASSLGGKTEAFF. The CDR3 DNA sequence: TGTGCCAGCAGTTTAGGGGGGAAGACTGAAGCTTTCTTT.

This CDR3 is CATSDSRTTDTQYF. The CDR3 bases are TGTGCCACCAGTGATTCGCGGACCACAGATACGCAGTATTTT. The V and J genes are TRBV24-1 and TRBJ2-3; D unresolved. Germline V gene sequence: CDR1 KGHDR, CDR2 SFDVKD. CDR3 length: 14 amino acids. V was shortened by 2 bases and J by 2 bases, with 7 bases between the two germline ends.

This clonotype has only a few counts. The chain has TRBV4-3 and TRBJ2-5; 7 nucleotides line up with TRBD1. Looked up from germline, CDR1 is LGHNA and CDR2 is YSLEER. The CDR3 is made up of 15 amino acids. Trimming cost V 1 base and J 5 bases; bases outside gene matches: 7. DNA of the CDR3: TGCGCCAGCAGCCAAGCTTGGGACAGCTGGGAGACCCAGTACTTC. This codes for CASSQAWDSWETQYF.

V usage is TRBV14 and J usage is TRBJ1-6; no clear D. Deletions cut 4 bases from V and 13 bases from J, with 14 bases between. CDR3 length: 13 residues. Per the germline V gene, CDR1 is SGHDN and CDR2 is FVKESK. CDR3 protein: CASSPRRLGPLHF. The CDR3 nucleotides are TGTGCCAGCAGCCCCCGAAGGTTGGGTCCCCTCCACTTT.

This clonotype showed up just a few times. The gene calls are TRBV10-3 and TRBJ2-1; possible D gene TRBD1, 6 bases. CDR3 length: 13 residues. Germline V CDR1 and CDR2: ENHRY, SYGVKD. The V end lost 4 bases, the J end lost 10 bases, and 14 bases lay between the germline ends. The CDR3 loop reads CAISAGAVGEQFF. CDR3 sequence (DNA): TGTGCCATCAGTGCAGGGGCGGTGGGGGAGCAGTTCTTC.

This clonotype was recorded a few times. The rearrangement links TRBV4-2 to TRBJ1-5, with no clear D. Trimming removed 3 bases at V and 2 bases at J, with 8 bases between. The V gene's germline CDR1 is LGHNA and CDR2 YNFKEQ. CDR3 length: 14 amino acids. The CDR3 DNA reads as TGTGCCAGCAGCCATGGACGGGGCAATCAGCCCCAGCATTTT. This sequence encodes CASSHGRGNQPQHF.

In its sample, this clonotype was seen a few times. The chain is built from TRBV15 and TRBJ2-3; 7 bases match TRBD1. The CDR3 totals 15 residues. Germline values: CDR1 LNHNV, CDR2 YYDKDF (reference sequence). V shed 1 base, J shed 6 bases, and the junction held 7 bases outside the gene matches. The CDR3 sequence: CATSRGTGVVDTQYF. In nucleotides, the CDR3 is TGTGCCACCAGCAGAGGGACAGGAGTTGTTGATACGCAGTATTTT.

CDR3 coding DNA: TGCGCCAGCAGCTTGGAGGCTGGACAGGGAGCTCAGCCCCAGCATTTT. Translation: CASSLEAGQGAQPQHF. This chain connects TRBV5-1 to TRBJ1-5; 8 positions match TRBD1. From germline, CDR1 is SGHRS and CDR2 YFSETQ. The J segment lost 6 bases and the V segment lost 0 bases, leaving 8 bases of the junction unmatched. The CDR3 runs 16 residues.

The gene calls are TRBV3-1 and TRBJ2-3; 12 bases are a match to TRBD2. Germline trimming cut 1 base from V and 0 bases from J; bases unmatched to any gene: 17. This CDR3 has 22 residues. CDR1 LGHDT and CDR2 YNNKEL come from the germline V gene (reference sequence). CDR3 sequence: CASSQVMAGWPGTSGSTDTQYF. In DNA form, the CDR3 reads TGTGCCAGCAGCCAAGTTATGGCAGGATGGCCCGGGACTAGCGGGAGCACAGATACGCAGTATTTT.

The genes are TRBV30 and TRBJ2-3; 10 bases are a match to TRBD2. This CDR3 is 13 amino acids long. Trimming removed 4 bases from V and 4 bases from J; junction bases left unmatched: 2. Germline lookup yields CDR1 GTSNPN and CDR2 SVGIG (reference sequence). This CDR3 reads CAWTGTSADTQYF. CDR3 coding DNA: TGTGCCTGGACCGGGACTAGCGCAGATACGCAGTATTTT.

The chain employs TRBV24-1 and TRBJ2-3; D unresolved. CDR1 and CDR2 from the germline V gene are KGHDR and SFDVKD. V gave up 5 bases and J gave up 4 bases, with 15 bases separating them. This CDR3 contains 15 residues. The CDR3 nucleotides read TGTGCCACCAGTGGGGCTGGGATATCTCCAGATACGCAGTATTTT. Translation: CATSGAGISPDTQYF.

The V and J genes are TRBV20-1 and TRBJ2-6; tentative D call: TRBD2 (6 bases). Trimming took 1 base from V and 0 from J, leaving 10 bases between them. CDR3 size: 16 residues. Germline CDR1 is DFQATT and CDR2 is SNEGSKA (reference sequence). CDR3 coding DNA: TGCAGTGCTAGAGCCTGGGGGGACTCTGGGGCCAACGTCCTGACTTTC. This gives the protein CSARAWGDSGANVLTF.

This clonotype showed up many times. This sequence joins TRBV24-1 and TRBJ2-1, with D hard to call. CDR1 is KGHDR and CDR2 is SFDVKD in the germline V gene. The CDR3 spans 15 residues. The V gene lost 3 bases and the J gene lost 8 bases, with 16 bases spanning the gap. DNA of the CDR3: TGTGCCACCAGTGATGCCCTTCGAGGCTTCGATGAGCAGTTCTTC. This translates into CATSDALRGFDEQFF.

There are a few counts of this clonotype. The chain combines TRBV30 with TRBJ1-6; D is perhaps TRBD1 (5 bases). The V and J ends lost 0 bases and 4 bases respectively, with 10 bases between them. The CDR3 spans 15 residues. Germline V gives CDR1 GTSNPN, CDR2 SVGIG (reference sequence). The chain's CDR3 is CAWSVQAAYNSPLHF. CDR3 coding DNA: TGTGCCTGGAGTGTACAGGCCGCTTATAATTCACCCCTCCACTTT. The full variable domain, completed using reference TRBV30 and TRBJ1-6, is SQTIHQWPATLVQPVGSPLSLECTVEGTSNPNLYWYRQAAGRGLQLLFYSVGIGQISSEVPQNLSASRPQDRQFILSSKKLLLSDSGFYLCAWSVQAAYNSPLHFGNGTRLTVT.

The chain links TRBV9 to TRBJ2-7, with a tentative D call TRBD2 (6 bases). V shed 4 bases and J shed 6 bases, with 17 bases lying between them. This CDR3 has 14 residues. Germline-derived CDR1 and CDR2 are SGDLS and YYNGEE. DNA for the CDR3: TGTGCCAGCAGCTCCGGACTATTAGGGCTCGAGCAGTACTTC. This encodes CASSSGLLGLEQYF.

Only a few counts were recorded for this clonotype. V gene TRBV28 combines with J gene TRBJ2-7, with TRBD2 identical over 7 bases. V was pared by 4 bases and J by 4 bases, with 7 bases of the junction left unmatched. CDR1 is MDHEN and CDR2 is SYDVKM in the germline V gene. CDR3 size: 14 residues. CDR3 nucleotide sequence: TGTGCCAGCAGTTGGACTAGGGCCTGGTACGAGCAGTACTTC. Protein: CASSWTRAWYEQYF.

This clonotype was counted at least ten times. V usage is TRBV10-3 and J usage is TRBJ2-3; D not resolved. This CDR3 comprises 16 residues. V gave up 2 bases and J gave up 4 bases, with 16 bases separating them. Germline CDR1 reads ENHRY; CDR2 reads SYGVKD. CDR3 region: CAISEVLGFLADTQYF. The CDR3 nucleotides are TGTGCCATCAGTGAGGTGCTCGGGTTCCTCGCAGATACGCAGTATTTT.

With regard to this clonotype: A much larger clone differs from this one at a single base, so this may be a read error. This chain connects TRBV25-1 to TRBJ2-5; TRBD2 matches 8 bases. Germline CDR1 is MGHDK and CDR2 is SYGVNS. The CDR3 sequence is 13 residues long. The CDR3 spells CASSVGGAETQNF. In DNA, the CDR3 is TGTGCCAGCAGTGTCGGGGGGGCCGAGACCCAGAACTTC.

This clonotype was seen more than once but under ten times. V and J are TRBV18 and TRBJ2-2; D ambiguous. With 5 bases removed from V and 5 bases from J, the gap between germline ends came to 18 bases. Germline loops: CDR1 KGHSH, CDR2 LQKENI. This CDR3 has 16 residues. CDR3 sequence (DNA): TGTGCCAGCTCATCCTTCACCCGGCGACGGACCGGGGAGCTGTTTTTT. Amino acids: CASSSFTRRRTGELFF.

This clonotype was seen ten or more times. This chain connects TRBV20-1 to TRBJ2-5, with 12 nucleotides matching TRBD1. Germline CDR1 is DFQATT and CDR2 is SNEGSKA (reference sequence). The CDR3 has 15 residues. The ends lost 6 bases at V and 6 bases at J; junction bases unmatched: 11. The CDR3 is CSAVPGQGALQTQYF. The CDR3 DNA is TGCAGTGCGGTTCCGGGACAGGGGGCTCTGCAGACCCAGTACTTC.

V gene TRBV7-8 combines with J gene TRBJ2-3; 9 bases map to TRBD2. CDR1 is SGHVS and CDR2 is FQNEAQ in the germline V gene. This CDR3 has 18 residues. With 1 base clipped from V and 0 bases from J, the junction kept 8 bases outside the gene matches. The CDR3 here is CASSLGLLAGASTDTQYF. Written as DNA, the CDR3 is TGTGCCAGCAGCTTAGGCTTATTAGCGGGAGCGAGCACAGATACGCAGTATTTT. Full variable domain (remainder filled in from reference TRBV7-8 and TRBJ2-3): GAGVSQSPRYKVAKRGQDVALRCDPISGHVSLFWYQQALGQGPEFLTYFQNEAQLDKSGLPSDRFFAERPEGSVSTLKIQRTQQEDSAVYLCASSLGLLAGASTDTQYFGPGTRLTVL.

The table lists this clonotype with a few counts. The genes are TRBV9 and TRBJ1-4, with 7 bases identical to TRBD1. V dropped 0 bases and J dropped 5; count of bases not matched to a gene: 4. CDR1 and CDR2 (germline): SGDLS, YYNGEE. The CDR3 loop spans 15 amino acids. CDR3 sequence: CASSVAVTGNEKLFF. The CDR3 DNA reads TGTGCCAGCAGCGTAGCAGTGACAGGGAATGAAAAACTGTTTTTT.

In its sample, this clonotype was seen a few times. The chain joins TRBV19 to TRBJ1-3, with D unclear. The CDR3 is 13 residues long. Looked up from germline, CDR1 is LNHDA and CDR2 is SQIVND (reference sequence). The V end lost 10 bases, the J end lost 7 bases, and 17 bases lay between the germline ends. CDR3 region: CATRVTSGNTIYF. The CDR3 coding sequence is TGTGCCACCCGAGTCACAAGTGGGAACACCATATATTTT.

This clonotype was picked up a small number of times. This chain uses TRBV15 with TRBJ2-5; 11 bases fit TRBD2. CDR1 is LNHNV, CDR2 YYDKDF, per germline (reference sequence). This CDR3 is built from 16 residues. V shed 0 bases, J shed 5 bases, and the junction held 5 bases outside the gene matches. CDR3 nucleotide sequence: TGTGCCACCAGCAGAGAGGTCCCTAGCGGGGGGGAGACCCAGTACTTC. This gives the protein CATSREVPSGGETQYF.

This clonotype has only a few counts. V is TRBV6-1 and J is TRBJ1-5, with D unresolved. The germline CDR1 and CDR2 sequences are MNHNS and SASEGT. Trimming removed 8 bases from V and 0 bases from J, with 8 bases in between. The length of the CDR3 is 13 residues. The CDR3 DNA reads TGTGCCAGCGGAAAGGTTAGCAATCAGCCCCAGCATTTT. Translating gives CASGKVSNQPQHF.

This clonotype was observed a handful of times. CDR3: CASSQDRATSSTDTQYF. The CDR3 nucleotides are TGCGCCAGCAGCCAAGATAGGGCGACCTCTAGCACAGATACGCAGTATTTT. This chain joins TRBV4-1 and TRBJ2-3; D ambiguous. Germline CDR1 is MGHRA and CDR2 is YSYEKL. This CDR3 has 17 amino acids. V lost 0 bases, J lost 0 bases, and 13 bases lay in between.

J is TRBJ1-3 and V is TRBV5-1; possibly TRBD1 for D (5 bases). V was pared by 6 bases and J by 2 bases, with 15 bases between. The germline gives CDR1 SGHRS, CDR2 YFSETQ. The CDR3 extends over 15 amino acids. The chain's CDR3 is CASNRDGGPGNTIYF. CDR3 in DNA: TGCGCCAGCAACCGGGACGGCGGTCCTGGAAACACCATATATTTT.

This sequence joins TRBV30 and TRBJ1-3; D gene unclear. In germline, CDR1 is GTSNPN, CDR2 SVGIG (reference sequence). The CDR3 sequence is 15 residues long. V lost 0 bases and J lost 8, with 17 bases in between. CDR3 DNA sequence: TGTGCCTGGAGTGTAGGTGACCCTTCCACCTACACCATATATTTT. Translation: CAWSVGDPSTYTIYF. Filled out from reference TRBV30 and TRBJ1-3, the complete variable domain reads SQTIHQWPATLVQPVGSPLSLECTVEGTSNPNLYWYRQAAGRGLQLLFYSVGIGQISSEVPQNLSASRPQDRQFILSSKKLLLSDSGFYLCAWSVGDPSTYTIYFGEGSWLTVV.

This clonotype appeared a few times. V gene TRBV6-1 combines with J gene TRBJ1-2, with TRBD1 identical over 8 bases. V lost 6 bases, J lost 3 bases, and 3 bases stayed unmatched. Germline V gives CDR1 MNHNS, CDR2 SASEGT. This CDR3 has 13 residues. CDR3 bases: TGTGCCAGCAGGATGACAGGGGACTATGGCTACACCTTC. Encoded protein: CASRMTGDYGYTF.